Following are 26 T cell receptor beta chains from one sample sequenced in a study of cytomegalovirus exposure and HLA in healthy donors (dated by TCRdb to 2016 to 2017). Library preparation employed the immunoSEQ multiplex PCR assay. A mixture of 60 forward primers for TCR Vbeta segments and 13 reverse primers for TCR Jbeta segments was used in the multiplex PCR. Here the immuneACCESS table is served through TCRdb, limited to in-frame sequences with V and J called. Missing clones are a known gap in these copies; in checked studies unresolved V genes cover under half, and the rest lacks a known reason. Counted in this sample were about 170,000 clones; over 80% of them appeared once. The ten largest clones capture approximately 1.2% of the sample. The sample consisted of PBMCs. The receptors derive from a boy between 2 and 10 years old in good health and CMV-seronegative.

This rearrangement joins TRBV6-1 to TRBJ1-2; D may be TRBD1 (6 bases). Germline CDR1 is MNHNS and CDR2 is SASEGT. This CDR3 contains 14 residues. Trimming left V 1 base short and J 2 bases short, with 8 bases between. The CDR3 DNA sequence: TGTGCCAGCAGTGAAGTACAGGGAAACTATGGCTACACCTTC. Its translation: CASSEVQGNYGYTF.

This clone was seen a few times. V usage is TRBV9 and J usage is TRBJ2-3; 8 bases match TRBD2. The CDR3 is 15 amino acids. V shed 0 bases and J 6 bases; nucleotides not matched to a gene: 6. Germline V gives CDR1 SGDLS, CDR2 YYNGEE. CDR3 loop: CASSVEGLARDTQYF. The CDR3 DNA is TGTGCCAGCAGCGTAGAAGGACTAGCAAGGGATACGCAGTATTTT. The full variable domain, completed using reference TRBV9 and TRBJ2-3, is DSGVTQTPKHLITATGQRVTLRCSPRSGDLSVYWYQQSLDQGLQFLIQYYNGEERAKGNILERFSAQQFPDLHSELNLSSLELGDSALYFCASSVEGLARDTQYFGPGTRLTVL.

V gene TRBV10-2 combines with J gene TRBJ2-3, with D tentatively TRBD2 (6 bases). The CDR3 length is 17 residues. The V and J ends lost 8 bases and 1 base respectively, with 22 bases between them. From germline, CDR1 is WSHSY and CDR2 SAAADI. In DNA, the CDR3 is TGCGCCAGCGCCCCGGGACGGCTAAGGAGGGGCACAGATACGCAGTATTTT. Protein product: CASAPGRLRRGTDTQYF.

J is TRBJ1-2 and V is TRBV6-6; 7 bases map to TRBD1. CDR1 and CDR2 (germline): MNHNY, SVGAGI (reference sequence). The CDR3 loop spans 14 amino acids. V dropped 5 bases and J dropped 5; count of bases not matched to a gene: 8. The chain's CDR3 is CASSEGAELYGYTF. The CDR3 nucleotides read TGTGCCAGCAGTGAGGGGGCAGAACTTTATGGCTACACCTTC.

This rearrangement joins TRBV7-9 to TRBJ2-3; 10 nucleotides line up with TRBD2. Germline CDR1 SEHNR, CDR2 FQNEAQ (reference sequence). The CDR3 is 16 amino acids. Unmatched junction bases numbered 7, after V lost 3 bases and J lost 4 bases. The CDR3 region has the DNA TGTGCCAGCAGCTTGTCTAGCGGGAGTTTTGCAGATACGCAGTATTTT. This translates into CASSLSSGSFADTQYF.

This clone was found once. This chain joins TRBV5-8 and TRBJ1-5, with D possibly matching TRBD1 (6 bases). The CDR3 runs 14 residues. The germline CDR1 and CDR2 sequences are SGHTS and YDEGEE. Trimming cost V 2 bases and J 5 bases, with 11 bases left between them. The CDR3 reads CASSFRGGDQPQHF. The CDR3 DNA sequence: TGTGCCAGCAGCTTCCGGGGGGGCGATCAGCCCCAGCATTTT. The whole variable domain, filled in from reference TRBV5-8 and TRBJ1-5, reads EAGVTQSPTHLIKTRGQQATLRCSPISGHTSVYWYQQALGLGLQFLLWYDEGEERNRGNFPPRFSGRQFPNYSSELNVNALELEDSALYLCASSFRGGDQPQHFGDGTRLSIL.

V usage is TRBV7-9 and J usage is TRBJ1-4; D not certain. Between the trimmed V and J ends, which lost 1 base and 8 bases, there was a span of 8 bases. Germline V gene data show CDR1 as SEHNR and CDR2 as FQNEAQ (reference sequence). The CDR3 covers 13 residues. Here the CDR3 reads CASSLGLGEKLFF. DNA for the CDR3: TGTGCCAGCAGCTTAGGGCTAGGAGAAAAACTGTTTTTT.

Only one count was recorded for this clone. V is TRBV6-1 and J is TRBJ1-5, with TRBD1 identical over 8 bases. CDR3 length equals 15 residues. Germline V gene sequence: CDR1 MNHNS, CDR2 SASEGT. V lost 2 bases and J lost 4; bases outside the gene matches: 4. The CDR3 reads CASSEITGGNQPQHF. The CDR3 nucleotides read TGTGCCAGCAGTGAAATCACAGGGGGAAATCAGCCCCAGCATTTT.

This clone occurred once. The chain couples TRBV6-1 to TRBJ1-3, with 7 bases aligning to TRBD1. The germline gives CDR1 MNHNS, CDR2 SASEGT. J was trimmed by 6 bases and V by 6 bases; bases with no gene match: 2. The CDR3 is 12 amino acids. The CDR3 reads CASRQGENTIYF. In DNA, the CDR3 is TGTGCCAGCAGGCAGGGGGAAAACACCATATATTTT.

The chain combines TRBV30 with TRBJ1-1; D is undetermined. Germline CDR1 and CDR2: GTSNPN and SVGIG (reference sequence). The CDR3 totals 14 residues. V gave up 0 bases and J gave up 4 bases, with 12 bases separating them. The CDR3 loop is CAWSVQSGITEAFF. CDR3 nucleotides: TGTGCCTGGAGTGTACAATCAGGTATCACTGAAGCTTTCTTT.

The rearrangement joins TRBV6-5 to TRBJ2-7, with 7 bases lining up with TRBD1. Germline V lookup: CDR1 MNHEY, CDR2 SVGAGI. The V segment lost 5 bases and the J segment 5 bases; nucleotides outside the gene matches: 3. This CDR3 has 12 residues. The CDR3 nucleotides are TGTGCCAGCAGTGACAGGGACCACGAGCAGTACTTC. Translating it yields CASSDRDHEQYF.

The chain couples TRBV6-5 to TRBJ1-4; no clear D gene. The CDR3 consists of 15 residues. Per germline, CDR1 MNHEY and CDR2 SVGAGI. V was shortened by 0 bases and J by 8 bases, with 13 bases between the two germline ends. CDR3 DNA sequence: TGTGCCAGCAGTTACTCGAATAGACGAGGGGAAAAACTGTTTTTT. As protein: CASSYSNRRGEKLFF.

This chain links TRBV7-2 with TRBJ1-1, with D perhaps matching TRBD1 (5 bases). V lost 6 bases and J 6 bases, leaving 14 bases between the germline ends. This CDR3 has 13 amino acids. Germline CDR1 reads SGHTA; CDR2 reads FQGNSA. The CDR3 here is CASRPREGAEAFF. CDR3 DNA sequence: TGTGCCAGCAGGCCCAGGGAAGGCGCTGAAGCTTTCTTT.

The chain employs TRBV6-5 and TRBJ1-2; 10 bases align to TRBD1. The CDR3 is 12 amino acids. Germline trimming cut 10 bases from V and 7 bases from J; bases unmatched to any gene: 6. The germline V gene encodes CDR1 MNHEY and CDR2 SVGAGI. As DNA, the CDR3 is TGTGCCACCTCGGGACAGGGGTCTGGCTACACCTTC. Amino acids: CATSGQGSGYTF.

On this clone: At one of its ends the junction is not consistent with the germline gene, which may arise from a read error. V is TRBV7-8 and J is TRBJ1-2, with 7 bases identical to TRBD1. Germline V gene data show CDR1 as SGHVS and CDR2 as FQNEAQ. This CDR3 has 16 residues. In DNA, the CDR3 is TGTGCCAGCAGCTTAGCAAGGACAGGCCGTAACACCACCTTCTACTTC. This gives the protein CASSLARTGRNTTFYF.

The chain uses TRBV5-1 and TRBJ2-1; 12 bases match TRBD1. This CDR3 is 14 amino acids long. Trimming took 7 bases from V and 8 from J; bases not matched to a gene: 7. The germline CDR1 and CDR2 sequences are SGHRS and YFSETQ. The CDR3 loop reads CASYPGTGGYEQFF. The CDR3 DNA reads TGCGCCAGCTACCCCGGGACAGGGGGCTATGAGCAGTTCTTC.

Comments on this clone: Germline and junction disagree at one end, which may indicate a read error. This chain links TRBV5-4 with TRBJ2-6; a possible D gene is TRBD1 (5 bases). The germline CDR1 and CDR2 sequences are SGHNT and YYREEE (reference sequence). The CDR3 is 16 residues long. CDR3 region: CASSVTRSSGANGLTF. CDR3 DNA: TGTGCCAGCAGCGTTACCAGGAGCTCTGGGGCCAACGGCCTGACTTTC. Together with reference TRBV5-4 and TRBJ2-6, the CDR3 gives the full variable domain: ETGVTQSPTHLIKTRGQQVTLRCSSQSGHNTVSWYQQALGQGPQFIFQYYREEENGRGNFPPRFSGLQFPNYSSELNVNALELDDSALYLCASSVTRSSGANGLTFGAGSRLTVL.

The chain combines TRBV9 with TRBJ1-4; 9 bases map to TRBD1. There are 14 residues in the CDR3. Germline V gene lookup returns CDR1 SGDLS and CDR2 YYNGEE. Trimming cost V 1 base and J 8 bases; bases outside gene matches: 3. In DNA form, the CDR3 reads TGTGCCAGCAGCGTAACAGGGGGCCGCGAAAAACTGTTTTTT. Translation: CASSVTGGREKLFF.

This CDR3 reads CASSGTSGSSGELFF. As DNA, the CDR3 is TGTGCCAGCAGCGGGACTAGCGGGAGTTCCGGGGAGCTGTTTTTT. The V call is TRBV9, the J call TRBJ2-2; 13 nucleotides align to TRBD2. The CDR3 has 15 amino acids. The junction had 2 bases not matched to a gene; V was cut back by 3 bases and J by 6 bases. Germline V gene sequence: CDR1 SGDLS, CDR2 YYNGEE. Drawing the rest from reference TRBV9 and TRBJ2-2, the complete variable domain is DSGVTQTPKHLITATGQRVTLRCSPRSGDLSVYWYQQSLDQGLQFLIQYYNGEERAKGNILERFSAQQFPDLHSELNLSSLELGDSALYFCASSGTSGSSGELFFGEGSRLTVL.

The chain uses TRBV18 and TRBJ1-2; 7 bases are a match to TRBD1. The V segment lost 3 bases and the J segment 5 bases; nucleotides outside the gene matches: 6. CDR1 and CDR2 (germline): KGHSH, LQKENI. The CDR3 consists of 14 residues. The CDR3 DNA sequence: TGTGCCAGCTCACCTGGACAGGAGCTATATGGCTACACCTTC. It specifies CASSPGQELYGYTF.

The chain recombines TRBV10-2 with TRBJ2-3; 10 bases are shared with TRBD2. This CDR3 is 15 amino acids long. Per germline, CDR1 WSHSY and CDR2 SAAADI. V was clipped by 2 bases and J by 3 bases; unmatched bases: 2. The CDR3 DNA sequence: TGCGCCAGCAGTGAGGGAGCGGGAGGGACAGATACGCAGTATTTT. This codes for CASSEGAGGTDTQYF.

This clone has more than one count but fewer than ten. The chain recombines TRBV30 with TRBJ1-4; the match to TRBD1 covers 8 bases. The germline V gene has CDR1 GTSNPN and CDR2 SVGIG (reference sequence). This CDR3 is 15 amino acids long. V lost 4 bases, J lost 8 bases, and 12 bases stayed unmatched. The CDR3 region is CAWTPIRDRTEKLFF. CDR3 nucleotides: TGTGCCTGGACCCCAATCCGGGACAGGACGGAAAAACTGTTTTTT.

The chain employs TRBV6-6 and TRBJ2-5, with a tentative D call TRBD2 (6 bases). The germline gives CDR1 MNHNY, CDR2 SVGAGI (reference sequence). V was shortened by 2 bases and J by 2 bases, with 6 bases between the two germline ends. CDR3 length equals 13 residues. In DNA, the CDR3 is TGTGCCAGCAGTTACGGGGGGCAAGAGACCCAGTACTTC. Translated: CASSYGGQETQYF.

The V call is TRBV5-7, the J call TRBJ1-5, with 10 positions matching TRBD1. TRBV5-7 is filed as an ORF, its function uncertain. The trim removed 3 bases at V and 6 bases at J, leaving 9 bases unmatched. CDR3 length: 16 residues. In nucleotides, the CDR3 is TGTGCCAGCAGCTGGCGACAGGGGGCATGGAGTCAGCCCCAGCATTTT. Its protein is CASSWRQGAWSQPQHF.

Only a few counts were recorded for this clone. This chain joins TRBV2 and TRBJ2-7, with TRBD2 as a possible D gene (5 bases). V gave up 5 bases and J gave up 4 bases, with 9 bases separating them. This CDR3 has 12 amino acids. Germline lookup yields CDR1 SNHLY and CDR2 FYNNEI. The CDR3 coding sequence is TGTGCCAGCAGTCGCGGGTCGTACGAGCAGTACGTC. As protein: CASSRGSYEQYV.

The chain is built from TRBV7-2 and TRBJ2-3; maybe TRBD2 (6 bases). Germline V gene data show CDR1 as SGHTA and CDR2 as FQGNSA. V was shortened by 1 base and J by 0 bases, with 14 bases between the two germline ends. This CDR3 spans 17 amino acids. CDR3 sequence reads: CASSLGWRGSSTDTQYF. CDR3 coding DNA: TGTGCCAGCAGCTTAGGTTGGAGGGGCTCTAGCACAGATACGCAGTATTTT.